This T cell receptor beta chain originates from a study of shared clonotypes between healthy human individuals. Across the study: For every donor, three CD4 naive, three CD4 memory, two CD8 naive and one CD8 memory plates were used.

Each sample came from a Caucasian adult donor living in Nashville, Tennessee. Concerning this clone: Its antigen remains unidentified.

Assay used: immunoSEQ multiplex PCR; TCRdb lists only in-frame clones, some missing. The data show 2,500,000 or so clones, around 90% seen once. Study observations and caveats: The study drew on few donors, limiting represented genetic and exposure-history diversity.

The CDR3 has 15 amino acids. Germline CDR1 LNHDA, CDR2 SQIVND (reference sequence). V dropped 3 bases and J dropped 2 bases, with 12 bases sitting between them. Specimen: naive CD4+ T cells sorted from blood. Subset given: CD45RA+ positively selected. The chain combines TRBV19 with TRBJ2-3, with D possibly being TRBD2 (6 bases). The TCR was taken from a man between 18 and 29 years old in good health. CDR3 in amino acids: CASSMGGRNTDTQYF. CDR3 sequence (DNA): TGTGCCAGTAGTATGGGGGGACGGAACACAGATACGCAGTATTTT.